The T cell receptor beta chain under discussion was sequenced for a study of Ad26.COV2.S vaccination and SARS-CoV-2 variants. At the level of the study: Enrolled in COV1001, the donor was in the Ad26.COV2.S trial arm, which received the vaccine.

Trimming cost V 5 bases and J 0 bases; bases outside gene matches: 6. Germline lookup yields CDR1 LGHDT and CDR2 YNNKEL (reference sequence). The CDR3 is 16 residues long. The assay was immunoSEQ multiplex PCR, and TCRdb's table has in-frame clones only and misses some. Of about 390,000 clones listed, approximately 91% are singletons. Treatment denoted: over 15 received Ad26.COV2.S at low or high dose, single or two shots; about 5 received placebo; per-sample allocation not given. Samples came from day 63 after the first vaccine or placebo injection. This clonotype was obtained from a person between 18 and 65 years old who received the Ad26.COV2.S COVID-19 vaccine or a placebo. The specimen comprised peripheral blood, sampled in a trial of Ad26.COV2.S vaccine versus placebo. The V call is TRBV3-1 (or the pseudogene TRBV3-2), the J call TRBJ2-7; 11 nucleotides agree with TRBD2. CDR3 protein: CASSRLAGSNSYEQYF. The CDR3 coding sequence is TGTGCCAGCAGCAGACTAGCGGGGAGTAACTCCTACGAGCAGTACTTC.